This T cell receptor (beta chain) was identified in a study of cytomegalovirus exposure and HLA in healthy donors (dated by TCRdb to about 2017). As for the study more broadly: According to an earlier analysis of around 600 of the donors, about 170 million T cells yielded 100 million or so unique TCR beta sequences and about 300 Gb of sequence data. An earlier analysis of approximately 580 of the donors used high-throughput TCR beta sequencing to judge whether each TCR beta V gene segment behaved as functional or pseudogenic. Among some 400 genotyped donors of the cohort, an average of roughly 230,000 unique TCR beta nucleotide sequences was sequenced per donor, of which about 20% were non-productive. Typing coverage varied by locus: roughly 620-640 donors for A, B, C, DRB1 and DQB1; roughly 560 for DQA1; approximately 570 for DPA1; 400 to 480 for DPB1. Class I and class II HLA loci were covered by the typing at four-digit resolution. Donor age, sex, ethnicity and CMV serostatus were compiled alongside the repertoire data. Of the roughly 410 genotyped donors, 81% were placed in the genetic ancestry cluster associated with self-reported Caucasian donors. The later analysis used no new phenotypic data to find candidate immune exposures, relying instead on TCR beta sequences and their occurrence across donors. In a later analysis, previously published TCR beta repertoires from several hundred donors were re-analyzed and high-resolution HLA genotyping was added so that TCR occurrence patterns could be studied. A later genetic analysis took genome-wide SNP genotypes for about three fifths of the 666 donors and used that subset as a discovery cohort. The study combined high-throughput TCR immunosequencing, statistical association of individual TCRs with disease status, and machine learning to predict cytomegalovirus infection status. The T cell repertoires of under 750 subjects were profiled by immunosequencing and related to cytomegalovirus serostatus. The aim of the study was to test whether cataloging public T cell receptors could identify signatures of past pathogen exposure. A separate validation cohort of approximately 120 different subjects was used in addition to the 666-subject first cohort. Several DR-DQ haplotypes were treated as single units for association and clustering because of strong linkage in the cohort. All discovery cohort repertoires had been generated on a single sequencing platform. Approximately 300 gigabases of sequencing data and around 90 million unique TCR sequences made up an early release that covered approximately 620 HLA-typed donors. Summary of the overall study and its limitations: According to a later analysis, most CMV-associated TCR beta chains appeared to be HLA-restricted, and the HLA associations seemed to be driven largely by CMV exposure. In a later analysis, the rate of TCR association differed among HLA loci, with DRB1 alleles having the most associated TCRs and HLA-C alleles having the fewest. A later analysis reported that several top co-occurrence clusters appeared linked to parvovirus B19, influenza, CMV and Epstein-Barr virus. The presence/absence analyses assumed that sequencing depth was roughly uniform across donors, and that assumption may not be true. Seventeen rarely observed V segments, including chromosome 9 orphons, were excluded from the earlier analysis of approximately 500 of the donors because counts were too low. V-gene and J-gene trimming of TCR beta chains was associated with a missense DCLRE1C variant in a later genetic analysis, and the association was replicated in an independent cohort. A later genetic analysis reported fewer N-insertions in productive TCRs among donors in an Asian-associated ancestry cluster than the roughly 700-donor mean. In a later analysis, 15,000 to 20,000 TCR beta sequences were associated with specific HLA alleles at a false discovery rate of 0.05. The authors suggested that the approach could potentially be generalized to other disease states and immunological phenotypes. A further reported finding was that TCR beta sequences accurately predicted the HLA-A and HLA-B alleles for most subjects in the first cohort. In an earlier analysis of some 500 of the donors, most TCR beta V segments appeared in productive rearrangements about 87% or about 30% of the time, broadly matching IMGT annotations. A cluster of highly shared sequence variants was judged likely to be a technical artifact of the sequencing pipeline. Correlated functional status among segregating V segments might be attributable to linkage disequilibrium, but an unknown experimental factor could not be ruled out. Most TCR sequences were seen in very few donors, while some public TCRs were found in many individuals. The classifier was reported to diagnose cytomegalovirus status with high specificity and sensitivity in both the original cohort and the validation cohort. In a later analysis, HLA-associated TCR beta chains showed more clonal expansion and lower generation probabilities than non-associated chains that were equally common. In this cohort, only TCR beta chains were sequenced, and detectable features were limited by the absence of alpha or paired-chain data. Some IMGT-functional V segments, including TRBV6-2 and TRBV6-3, could not be distinguished by the 87-base-pair reads and were therefore excluded. Assigning TCR associations to individual alleles was difficult when HLA alleles, especially DR and DQ, strongly co-occurred. Because some donors lacked HLA typing at each locus, the association tests relied only on the typed subset. Immune exposure information for the cohort was limited to CMV serostatus. In vitro tests confirmed that three of the cytomegalovirus-associated TCR beta chains recognize cytomegalovirus antigens. The study gave a list of 150 to 200 TCR beta chains associated with cytomegalovirus.

The germline V gene gives CDR1 as SGHRS and CDR2 as YFSETQ. The CDR3 measures 14 amino acids from cysteine to phenylalanine. Just CDR3 DNA is preserved here, 42 bases in frame from base 1. V is pruned by 2 bases and J by 3 bases, leaving 4 bases of the junction without a gene match. Library construction relied on the immunoSEQ multiplex PCR assay. For the multiplex PCR, a mixture combining 60 forward primers for TCR Vbeta segments and 13 reverse primers for TCR Jbeta segments was used. Amplification of the CDR3 region of rearranged TCR beta genes was performed with a multiplex PCR assay on genomic DNA. On the Illumina HiSeq System, the amplified TCR beta libraries were sequenced as 87-base-pair reads. As for how the authors treated the data: Across the 600 to 700 repertoires, a later analysis counted 80 million or so unique TCR beta chains, 9.5 million to 12 million of which were shared by at least two donors. Raw reads were error-corrected and collapsed into unique sequences with a nearest-neighbor algorithm that merged closely related sequences to remove PCR and sequencing errors. To assign V, D and J gene segments, CDR3 sequences were aligned to IMGT reference sequences. Each retained sequence needed at least a six-nucleotide match to both a V gene segment and a J gene segment. Rearrangements were classified as productive when the CDR3 lacked stop codons and remained in frame with V and J, and all other rearrangements were classified as non-productive. CDR3 was defined according to IMGT convention as the region running from the second conserved V-encoded cysteine to the conserved J-encoded phenylalanine. The earlier analysis of 587 of the donors excluded any sequence lacking an unambiguous match to a single V gene segment. In an earlier analysis of roughly 500 of the donors, V segments were called functional above 56.7% productive rearrangements and were called segregating when the between-donor standard deviation exceeded 5%. A statistical classification framework was built for diagnosing cytomegalovirus status from the catalog of TCR beta chain sequences. V and J gene assignment, in a later analysis, came from comparing TCR nucleotide sequences with IMGT/GENE-DB human TR gene sequences. The TCRdist pipeline was used in a later analysis to assign CDR3 sequences and most-parsimonious VDJ recombination scenarios. In a later analysis, every TCR beta chain was defined by the combination of its CDR3 amino acid sequence and its V-gene family, and reads without a unique V-gene family were dropped. As a way to deal with suspected cross-contamination and a sequencing artifact, a later analysis dropped more than 500 nucleotide sequences that were highly shared and had low generation probability. In a later analysis, a clonal expansion index for each public chain was calculated from normalized within-repertoire ranks of inferred template counts. Generation probabilities in a later analysis came from a VDJ recombination model fitted to out-of-frame rearrangements, and those results were checked against IGoR. A later analysis scored TCR-TCR, TCR-HLA and TCR-CMV co-occurrence with hypergeometric tests, applying a repertoire-size bias correction to TCR pairs. False discovery rates were estimated in a later analysis by permuting HLA or CMV assignments 20 times. In a later analysis, co-occurring TCRs were grouped with DBSCAN, and TCRdist sequence similarity was added when clustering was performed within HLA-allele-positive subsets. For co-occurrence clustering, repertoires with fewer than 30,000 or more than 120,000 public chains were excluded, along with five or six repertoires with anomalous nucleotide sharing. In TCRdb, the immuneACCESS table is reduced to in-frame sequences with V and J assigned. These tables do not hold every clone; where another copy was compared, an unresolved V gene accounts for under half, and the others remain unexplained. V and J calls plus clone size are reproduced from that table; the DNA served to infer D and trimming. Counted in this sample were around 99,000 clones; 81% of them appeared once. The ten largest clonotypes hold roughly 2% of the sample.

To note about this clone: No antigen is known for it. The record has no base qualities; no much larger clone is one base away. Other DNA sequences within the sample encode an identical CDR3.

In total, roughly 670 healthy bone marrow donors made up the cohort. Cohort members were all nominally healthy when sampled, although unrecorded immune exposures were likely present. The donor was CMV seronegative and was included in the group of over 300 seronegative cohort members. Each donor provided a peripheral blood sample, and peripheral blood mononuclear cells were used for TCR beta sequencing. The Qiagen DNeasy Blood Extraction Kit was used to extract genomic DNA from the blood cell samples. The V gene is TRBV5-1 and the J gene is TRBJ1-2, and 7 junctional nucleotides match TRBD1. The sequenced material came from PBMCs. The clonotype originates from a woman under 40 in good health and CMV-seronegative. The CDR3 protein sequence reads: CASSFRGVDYGYTF. The bases are TGCGCCAGCAGCTTCAGGGGGGTGGACTATGGCTACACCTTC.